Listed here is a single T cell receptor beta chain. This entry is derived from a study of molecular identifiers for immune sequencing clone quantification. Germline V CDR1 and CDR2: MNHEY, SMNVEV (reference sequence). V dropped 7 bases and J dropped 5 bases, with 24 bases sitting between them. This CDR3 is built from 18 residues. One entry per CDR3 protein, called by TCRdb with MiXCR from the PCR reads. The sample includes 85,000 to 100,000 distinct CDR3 sequences, around 24% seen only once; the top ten take 0.94%. This receptor was obtained from a human donor in good health. Some libraries in this study had Jurkat cell RNA spiked in. The chain carries TRBV27 and TRBJ1-6; tentative D call: TRBD1 (6 bases). Specimen: naive CD8+ T cells from blood, with Jurkat cell RNA spiked in. The subset was: FACS-sorted CD8+CD4-CCR7+CD45RA+ naive T cells. The CDR3 DNA sequence: TGTGCCAGCACTTTTTTGTCATCGTCGGGGGCGGATAATTCACCCCTCCACTTT. Translating gives CASTFLSSSGADNSPLHF.